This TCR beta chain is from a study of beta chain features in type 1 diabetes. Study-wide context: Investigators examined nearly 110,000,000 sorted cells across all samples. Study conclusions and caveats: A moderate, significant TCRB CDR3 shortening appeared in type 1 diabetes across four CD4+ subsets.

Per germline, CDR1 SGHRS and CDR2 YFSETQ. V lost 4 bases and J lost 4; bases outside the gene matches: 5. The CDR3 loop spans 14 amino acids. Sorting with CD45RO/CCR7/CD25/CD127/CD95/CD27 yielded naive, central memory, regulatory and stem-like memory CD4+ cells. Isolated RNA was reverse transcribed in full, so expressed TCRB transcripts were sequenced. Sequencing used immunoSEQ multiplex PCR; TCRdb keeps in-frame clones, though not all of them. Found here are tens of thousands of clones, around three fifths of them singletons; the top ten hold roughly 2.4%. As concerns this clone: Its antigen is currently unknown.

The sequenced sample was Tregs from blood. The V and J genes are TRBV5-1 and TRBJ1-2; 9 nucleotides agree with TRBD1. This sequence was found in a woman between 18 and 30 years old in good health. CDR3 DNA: TGCGCCAGCAGCGCGGGACAGGGAGTCTATGGCTACACCTTC. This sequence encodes CASSAGQGVYGYTF.